This TCR beta chain was sequenced in a study of blood T cell repertoires in COVID-19. CDR3 length: 18 residues. V shed 4 bases and J 2 bases; nucleotides not matched to a gene: 14. The repertoire was sequenced with immunoSEQ multiplex PCR; TCRdb's copy has only in-frame clones and lacks some. The sample consists of a few hundred thousand clones, 80% to 90% of them appearing once. Two negative PCRs, clearance, or symptom resolution characterized the recovered Cohort 3 donors. The sequence derives from a woman aged 18-29 years who had recovered from COVID-19. The gene calls are TRBV5-3 and TRBJ2-7; TRBD2 agrees at 11 bases. TRBV5-3 is flagged as an ORF with uncertain function. The source material was PBMCs or T cells enriched from blood (not recorded which). The CDR3 DNA reads TGTGCCAGAAGCCTAGGACTAGCGGGTCCCCTACACGCCTACGAGCAGTACTTC. Protein: CARSLGLAGPLHAYEQYF.